Below are 20 T cell receptor beta chains sequenced from a single sample in a study of blood T cells in healthy people across ages. Primed by a sample-barcoded 5' primer and a J-beta primer mix, a second PCR proceeded for about 7 to 12 cycles. TCRdb re-called the 5' RACE reads with MiXCR, one entry per CDR3 protein. This table has 700,000 or so distinct CDR3 sequences, around two fifths appearing once. Sequencing was done on a sample of blood. The receptors here all came from a man older than 75 in good health.

This clonotype was recorded a few times. The chain is built from TRBV30 and TRBJ1-6, with 8 nucleotides matching TRBD1. The CDR3 runs to 13 residues. The V segment lost 5 bases and the J segment 9 bases; nucleotides outside the gene matches: 6. Germline V gene sequence: CDR1 GTSNPN, CDR2 SVGIG (reference sequence). CDR3: CAWAGQGSSPLHF. The CDR3 bases are TGTGCCTGGGCCGGACAGGGTAGTTCACCCCTCCACTTT.

The chain uses TRBV4-3 and TRBJ2-7; 9 bases line up with TRBD2. Germline CDR1 and CDR2: LGHNA and YSLEER. The V and J ends lost 0 bases and 7 bases, in that order; junction bases with no gene match: 13. CDR3 length equals 17 residues. The CDR3 is CASSQDPTGGRVNEQYF. The CDR3 DNA reads TGCGCCAGCAGCCAAGACCCTACTGGCGGGAGGGTGAATGAGCAGTACTTC.

CDR3 sequence (DNA): TGTGCCAGCACCTCAGGGTCTTCGTCGGGACTAGCGGGATACGAGCAGTACTTC. It is translated as CASTSGSSSGLAGYEQYF. The chain combines TRBV27 with TRBJ2-7, with 13 positions matching TRBD2. The CDR3 has 18 amino acids. Germline V CDR1 and CDR2: MNHEY, SMNVEV (reference sequence). V shed 7 bases, J shed 4 bases, and the junction held 16 bases outside the gene matches.

This clonotype was counted between two and nine times. As DNA, the CDR3 is TGTGCCAGCAGCCGGACAGGGAAAGACACCGGGGAGCTGTTTTTT. This gives the protein CASSRTGKDTGELFF. This rearrangement joins TRBV6-2 or TRBV6-3 to TRBJ2-2; 8 positions agree with TRBD1. The CDR3 runs 15 residues. Germline V gene data show CDR1 as MNHEY and CDR2 as SVGEGT. J gave up 3 bases and V 6 bases, and 6 bases lay outside the gene matches.

The CDR3 nucleotides read TGTGCCAGCAGCGTACGCGGGGACAGATCAACCGGGGAGCTGTTTTTT. It yields the protein CASSVRGDRSTGELFF. V usage is TRBV9 and J usage is TRBJ2-2; D might be TRBD1 (7 bases). This CDR3 has 16 amino acids. Deletions cut 1 base from V and 5 bases from J, with 15 bases between. Germline V gene lookup returns CDR1 SGDLS and CDR2 YYNGEE.

This chain links TRBV6-2 or TRBV6-3 with TRBJ2-1; 7 bases match TRBD2. V was pared by 6 bases and J by 5 bases, with 7 bases of the junction left unmatched. The V gene's germline CDR1 is MNHEY and CDR2 SVGEGT. The CDR3 runs to 14 residues. DNA of the CDR3: TGTGCCAGCAGCCCGGGGGGATTCGACAATGAGCAGTTCTTC. Amino acid sequence: CASSPGGFDNEQFF.

The chain carries TRBV7-8 and TRBJ2-3; the D is unclear. The CDR3 is 15 residues long. V was pared by 5 bases and J by 2 bases, with 14 bases between. Germline V lookup: CDR1 SGHVS, CDR2 FQNEAQ. CDR3 residues: CASSAIQVATDTQYF. The CDR3 DNA follows: TGTGCCAGCAGCGCCATCCAAGTAGCCACAGATACGCAGTATTTT.

This clonotype was counted a few times. The chain has TRBV12-5 and TRBJ2-7, with 9 bases identical to TRBD1. Losses at the gene ends were 3 bases for V and 1 base for J; bases not matched to a gene: 13. The CDR3 is 18 residues long. CDR1 is LGHNT, CDR2 FRNRAP, per germline. CDR3 sequence: CASGFQNLPGQGSYEQYF. The CDR3 nucleotides read TGTGCTAGTGGTTTCCAAAACTTACCGGGACAGGGTTCCTACGAGCAGTACTTC.

V usage is TRBV12-3 or TRBV12-4 and J usage is TRBJ2-2; 12 nucleotides match TRBD1. The CDR3 is made up of 16 amino acids. The V and J ends lost 3 bases and 7 bases, in that order; junction bases with no gene match: 6. The CDR3 DNA is TGTGCCAGCAGTTTGGCGGGGACAGGGGGCGTCGGGGAGCTGTTTTTT. It is translated as CASSLAGTGGVGELFF.

The V and J genes are TRBV4-1 and TRBJ2-7; 9 bases line up with TRBD2. CDR1 and CDR2 (germline): MGHRA, YSYEKL. The ends lost 1 base at V and 10 bases at J; junction bases unmatched: 2. The CDR3 sequence is 12 residues long. CDR3 protein: CASSQGGLAQYF. The DNA of the CDR3 is TGCGCCAGCAGCCAAGGGGGACTAGCCCAGTACTTC.

This chain joins TRBV12-3 or TRBV12-4 and TRBJ2-1; D gene unclear. The CDR3 loop spans 14 amino acids. With 6 bases removed from V and 3 bases from J, the gap between germline ends came to 12 bases. The CDR3 DNA reads as TGTGCCAGCAGAAGGGTGGGCGGCTACAATGAGCAGTTCTTC. It encodes CASRRVGGYNEQFF.

V usage is TRBV7-2 and J usage is TRBJ1-6; 10 bases are shared with TRBD1. CDR3 size: 15 residues. The V gene's germline CDR1 is SGHTA and CDR2 FQGNSA. The J segment lost 7 bases and the V segment lost 6 bases, leaving 6 bases of the junction unmatched. The chain's CDR3 is CASSLTGQGNSPLHF. As DNA, the CDR3 is TGTGCCAGCAGTCTCACGGGACAGGGGAATTCACCCCTCCACTTT.

J is TRBJ2-5 and V is TRBV30; D gene ambiguous. With the DNA end fitting TRBJ2-7 better, the J assignment may be wrong. Germline CDR1 and CDR2: GTSNPN and SVGIG (reference sequence). The CDR3 sequence is 12 residues long. The CDR3 sequence is CAWSRQNYEQYF. The CDR3 DNA reads as TGTGCCTGGAGCCGGCAGAACTACGAGCAGTACTTC.

This clonotype was picked up many times. This sequence joins TRBV10-3 and TRBJ2-3, with 10 nucleotides matching TRBD2. The germline V gene has CDR1 ENHRY and CDR2 SYGVKD. Germline trimming cut 5 bases from V and 3 bases from J; bases unmatched to any gene: 5. The CDR3 runs 15 residues. The CDR3 coding sequence is TGTGCCATCAGTCCGCTAGCGGGAGCGACAGATACGCAGTATTTT. This translates into CAISPLAGATDTQYF.

The chain joins TRBV4-2 to TRBJ2-1; the D is unclear. Germline CDR1 LGHNA, CDR2 YNFKEQ. The CDR3 runs 10 residues. V was cut by 4 bases and J by 10 bases, with 5 bases left in between. Written as DNA, the CDR3 is TGTGCCAGCAGCCCCGCAGAGCAGTTCTTC. Encoded protein: CASSPAEQFF.

This clonotype has a handful of counts. V and J are TRBV28 and TRBJ1-5; unclear D gene. Trimming cost V 6 bases and J 5 bases, with 17 bases left between them. Germline values: CDR1 MDHEN, CDR2 SYDVKM. CDR3 length: 15 residues. The CDR3 DNA reads as TGTGCCAGCAGCTCCCGTGGCCAGTTGTATCAGCCCCAGCATTTT. Translation: CASSSRGQLYQPQHF.

The gene calls are TRBV30 and TRBJ1-1; D gene uncertain. The CDR3 is made up of 11 amino acids. Germline CDR1 and CDR2: GTSNPN and SVGIG (reference sequence). DNA for the CDR3: TGTGCGCGGGTCGTTAACACTGAAGCTTTCTTT. This codes for CARVVNTEAFF.

This clonotype was seen only a few times. The chain links TRBV7-8 to TRBJ2-7; possible D gene TRBD1, 7 bases. The J call is doubtful: the DNA matches TRBJ2-4 better. CDR3 length equals 18 residues. CDR1 SGHVS and CDR2 FQNEAQ come from the germline V gene. CDR3 loop: CASSSKRRGLDGTVIQYF. The CDR3 nucleotides read TGTGCCAGCAGCTCGAAACGGAGGGGGCTTGACGGTACGGTCATTCAGTACTTC.

This chain uses TRBV6-1 with TRBJ2-3; a weak D match, TRBD2 (6 bases). CDR1 is MNHNS, CDR2 SASEGT, per germline. Trimming took 4 bases from V and 2 from J, leaving 13 bases between them. The CDR3 runs to 15 residues. The CDR3 is CASSGRTSYTDTQYF. CDR3 bases: TGTGCCAGCAGTGGCCGAACTAGCTACACAGATACGCAGTATTTT.

The J gene is TRBJ1-1, the V gene TRBV21-1. TRBV21-1 is assigned pseudogene status. The CDR3 sequence is 17 residues long. CDR3 in DNA: TGTGCCAGCAGCAAACGGGGTTTCGGGGTTGTGTTCGCTGAAGCTTTCTTT. Translated, it gives CASSKRGFGVVFAEAFF.